This record looks at one TCR beta chain sequence and its context. These data belong to a study of shared clonotypes between healthy human individuals. V lost 0 bases, J lost 6 bases, and 19 bases stayed unmatched. CDR3 size: 21 residues. Germline V gene sequence: CDR1 LGHNA, CDR2 YSLEER. An assay was performed, and its level was deep. Generated by immunoSEQ multiplex PCR, the TCRdb table keeps only in-frame clones and is missing some. The repertoire consists of about 2.3 million clones, with about 92% occurring once and the leading ten covering approximately 0.4%. The genes are TRBV4-3 and TRBJ1-5, with 11 bases identical to TRBD1. Sequenced input: naive CD4+ T cells from PBMCs. Subset given: CD45RA+ positively selected. This TCR was recovered from a man between 18 and 29 years old in good health. Some clones in this sample may be carry-over from other donors' samples. This chain's CDR3 is CASSQDYGTGGTYLDGQPQHF. As DNA, the CDR3 is TGCGCCAGCAGCCAAGATTATGGGACAGGGGGAACTTACTTGGATGGTCAGCCCCAGCATTTT.